These T cell receptor beta chains were read from a single sample in a study of neoadjuvant nivolumab and ipilimumab in lung cancer. Clones were read by immunoSEQ multiplex PCR, and TCRdb kept only the in-frame ones, dropping some. The table has approximately 40,000 clones, roughly 89% seen once. Sequences were derived from peripheral blood, sampled before neoadjuvant nivolumab, alone or with ipilimumab. The receptors come from an adult with non-small cell lung cancer. The CDR3 runs from the conserved cysteine through the conserved F or W. Each record gives: CDR3 DNA, CDR3 protein, J gene, V gene, clone size, D gene. A D gene is named only where the DNA matches it firmly. Clone size is shown for a subset of rows, as once, few, many or a class of expanded clone.

CDR3 DNA: TGTGCCAGTAGCTCCGGGACAGGGGGGTACAATGAGCAGTTCTTC; CDR3 protein: CASSSGTGGYNEQFF; J gene: TRBJ2-1; V gene: TRBV19; clone size: NA; D gene: TRBD1
CDR3 DNA: TGTGCCAGCAGCGGCGGAACAGGGGTGTCGGAAGAGACCCAGTACTTC; CDR3 protein: CASSGGTGVSEETQYF; J gene: TRBJ2-5; V gene: TRBV5-6; clone size: NA; D gene: TRBD1
CDR3 DNA: TGTGCCAGCAGCCCCCGGGACAGGGACACCGGGGAGCTGTTTTTT; CDR3 protein: CASSPRDRDTGELFF; J gene: TRBJ2-2; V gene: TRBV25-1; clone size: NA; D gene: TRBD1
CDR3 DNA: TGTGCCAGCAGATTTACAGGGGGTGATGGCTACACCTTC; CDR3 protein: CASRFTGGDGYTF; J gene: TRBJ1-2; V gene: TRBV27; clone size: NA; D gene: TRBD1
CDR3 DNA: TGTGCCAGCAGCGTAGCACAGATTATTAATGAAAAACTGTTTTTT; CDR3 protein: CASSVAQIINEKLFF; J gene: TRBJ1-4; V gene: TRBV7-9; clone size: NA; D gene: NA
CDR3 DNA: TGCAGCGTTGAAGGTCCTCCCTACGAGCAGTACTTC; CDR3 protein: CSVEGPPYEQYF; J gene: TRBJ2-7; V gene: TRBV29-1; clone size: once; D gene: NA
CDR3 DNA: TGTGCCTGGAGTGTTCGGGACGGTAACTATGGCTACACCTTC; CDR3 protein: CAWSVRDGNYGYTF; J gene: TRBJ1-2; V gene: TRBV30; clone size: NA; D gene: NA
CDR3 DNA: TGTGCCAGCAGGAGGACAGGGGGCGCAGATACGCAGTATTTT; CDR3 protein: CASRRTGGADTQYF; J gene: TRBJ2-3; V gene: TRBV6-5; clone size: NA; D gene: TRBD1
CDR3 DNA: TGTGCCAGCAGCCCTTTCCCTCGGACATCGGCCTACGAGCAGTACTTC; CDR3 protein: CASSPFPRTSAYEQYF; J gene: TRBJ2-7; V gene: TRBV14; clone size: NA; D gene: NA
CDR3 DNA: TGCGCCAGCAGCTTGGCCCCAGGACTAGCGGGAGTAAGCTATGAGCAGTTCTTC; CDR3 protein: CASSLAPGLAGVSYEQFF; J gene: TRBJ2-1; V gene: TRBV5-1; clone size: NA; D gene: TRBD2
CDR3 DNA: TGTGCCAGCTCACCACCCTCAGAAATGAACACTGAAGCTTTCTTT; CDR3 protein: CASSPPSEMNTEAFF; J gene: TRBJ1-1; V gene: TRBV18; clone size: NA; D gene: NA
CDR3 DNA: TGTGCCAGCAGTTACGCCGGGATCCCCACAGATACGCAGTATTTT; CDR3 protein: CASSYAGIPTDTQYF; J gene: TRBJ2-3; V gene: TRBV6-5; clone size: NA; D gene: NA
CDR3 DNA: TGTGCCAGCAGCTCCGGACTAGACCAAGAGACCCAGTACTTC; CDR3 protein: CASSSGLDQETQYF; J gene: TRBJ2-5; V gene: TRBV5-4; clone size: NA; D gene: TRBD2
CDR3 DNA: TGCGCCAGCAGTGAGTCGGTAGCGGGAGGGCCGGATGAGCAGTTCTTC; CDR3 protein: CASSESVAGGPDEQFF; J gene: TRBJ2-1; V gene: TRBV10-1; clone size: NA; D gene: TRBD2
CDR3 DNA: TGTGCCAGCAGTGACTCTCCGACAGGGGGCTATGGCTACACCTTC; CDR3 protein: CASSDSPTGGYGYTF; J gene: TRBJ1-2; V gene: TRBV6-4; clone size: NA; D gene: TRBD1
CDR3 DNA: TGTGCCTGGAGTGTACTTACGGCGGGAGAGACCCAGTACTTC; CDR3 protein: CAWSVLTAGETQYF; J gene: TRBJ2-5; V gene: TRBV30; clone size: NA; D gene: NA
CDR3 DNA: TGTGCCAGCTCACCACTTCCCGGGAATCAGCCCCAGCATTTT; CDR3 protein: CASSPLPGNQPQHF; J gene: TRBJ1-5; V gene: TRBV18; clone size: NA; D gene: NA
CDR3 DNA: TGTGCCAGCAGCCAAGACAACTCTGGGGCCAACGTCCTGACTTTC; CDR3 protein: CASSQDNSGANVLTF; J gene: TRBJ2-6; V gene: TRBV14; clone size: once; D gene: NA
CDR3 DNA: TGCGCCAGCAGCTTCCCGGAGGTCGACACAGATACGCAGTATTTT; CDR3 protein: CASSFPEVDTDTQYF; J gene: TRBJ2-3; V gene: TRBV5-1; clone size: NA; D gene: NA
CDR3 DNA: TGCGCCAGCAGCCCGGGACAGAGTCTTAAGGAGCAGTACTTC; CDR3 protein: CASSPGQSLKEQYF; J gene: TRBJ2-7; V gene: TRBV5-1; clone size: NA; D gene: TRBD1
CDR3 DNA: TGTGCCAGCAGCCCTATTTCGGGAGAGGGTCTGTTCTTC; CDR3 protein: CASSPISGEGLFF; J gene: TRBJ2-1; V gene: TRBV11-3; clone size: NA; D gene: NA
CDR3 DNA: TGTGCCAGCAGTTTAGGACAGGGGACAACCTACGAGCAGTACTTC; CDR3 protein: CASSLGQGTTYEQYF; J gene: TRBJ2-7; V gene: TRBV28; clone size: NA; D gene: TRBD1
CDR3 DNA: TGTGCCAGCAGCCCCGTTCCGCGAGCCAAAAACATTCAGTACTTC; CDR3 protein: CASSPVPRAKNIQYF; J gene: TRBJ2-4; V gene: TRBV7-2; clone size: NA; D gene: NA
CDR3 DNA: TGTGCCAGCAGCTTATTTGGGGCCAACGTCCTGACTTTC; CDR3 protein: CASSLFGANVLTF; J gene: TRBJ2-6; V gene: TRBV7-3; clone size: NA; D gene: NA
CDR3 DNA: TGCAGCGGGGCAGGACTAGCTTCTGAAGCTTTCTTT; CDR3 protein: CSGAGLASEAFF; J gene: TRBJ1-1; V gene: TRBV29-1; clone size: NA; D gene: NA
CDR3 DNA: TGCGCCAGCAGCCGAGGGACAGGGATGGACGAGCAGTACTTC; CDR3 protein: CASSRGTGMDEQYF; J gene: TRBJ2-7; V gene: TRBV4-1; clone size: few; D gene: TRBD1
CDR3 DNA: TGTGCCAGCACCCGGGACACCGGCACAGATACGCAGTATTTT; CDR3 protein: CASTRDTGTDTQYF; J gene: TRBJ2-3; V gene: TRBV2; clone size: NA; D gene: NA
CDR3 DNA: TGTGCCAGCAGAACGCCGGGACCCAACTACGAGCAGTACTTC; CDR3 protein: CASRTPGPNYEQYF; J gene: TRBJ2-7; V gene: TRBV6-5; clone size: NA; D gene: NA
CDR3 DNA: TGTGCCAGCAGTGTCCGGACAGGGCAGTTCGGGGAGCAGTACTTC; CDR3 protein: CASSVRTGQFGEQYF; J gene: TRBJ2-7; V gene: TRBV25-1; clone size: NA; D gene: TRBD1
CDR3 DNA: TGTGCCAGCAGCACATTAGTTGGAGGATCCTACGAGCAGTACTTC; CDR3 protein: CASSTLVGGSYEQYF; J gene: TRBJ2-7; V gene: TRBV7-3; clone size: NA; D gene: NA
CDR3 DNA: TGTGCCACCCAGACTAGCGGCACCTACGAGCAGTACTTC; CDR3 protein: CATQTSGTYEQYF; J gene: TRBJ2-7; V gene: TRBV10-3; clone size: NA; D gene: TRBD2
CDR3 DNA: TGTGCCATTAAGGGCCGGGACTCCCCTTCGAATGAGCAGTTCTTC; CDR3 protein: CAIKGRDSPSNEQFF; J gene: TRBJ2-1; V gene: TRBV2; clone size: NA; D gene: NA
CDR3 DNA: TGTGCCAGCAGCTCAGGGGGGGAGCAGTACTTC; CDR3 protein: CASSSGGEQYF; J gene: TRBJ2-7; V gene: TRBV9; clone size: NA; D gene: NA
CDR3 DNA: TGTGCCAGCAAAGGCGGGATGGATACGCAGTATTTT; CDR3 protein: CASKGGMDTQYF; J gene: TRBJ2-3; V gene: TRBV5-6; clone size: NA; D gene: NA
CDR3 DNA: TGTGCCAGCAGCACACTACAGGGTCATGGAAACACCATATATTTT; CDR3 protein: CASSTLQGHGNTIYF; J gene: TRBJ1-3; V gene: TRBV9; clone size: once; D gene: NA
CDR3 DNA: TGTGCCAGCAGCTTCCAAACTAGCGGGGGGGACAATGAGCAGTTCTTC; CDR3 protein: CASSFQTSGGDNEQFF; J gene: TRBJ2-1; V gene: TRBV7-2; clone size: NA; D gene: TRBD2
CDR3 DNA: TGTGCCAGCAGCTTACAGGGTTTCACAGATACGCAGTATTTT; CDR3 protein: CASSLQGFTDTQYF; J gene: TRBJ2-3; V gene: TRBV11-3; clone size: NA; D gene: NA
CDR3 DNA: TGCGCCAGCACCAACCCTGGAGCAGGGTTGAAGGAGCAGTACTTC; CDR3 protein: CASTNPGAGLKEQYF; J gene: TRBJ2-7; V gene: TRBV5-1; clone size: once; D gene: NA
CDR3 DNA: TGTGCCAGCTCAGATCCCGGGGGGCGAGGTGAAAAACTGTTTTTT; CDR3 protein: CASSDPGGRGEKLFF; J gene: TRBJ1-4; V gene: TRBV18; clone size: once; D gene: NA
CDR3 DNA: TGCGCCAGCAGCCAAGATCCGAGTACGACTAGCGGGAGCACAGATACGCAGTATTTT; CDR3 protein: CASSQDPSTTSGSTDTQYF; J gene: TRBJ2-3; V gene: TRBV4-1; clone size: NA; D gene: TRBD2
CDR3 DNA: TGCGCCAGCAGGTTAGCGGGGAACACCGGGGAGCTGTTTTTT; CDR3 protein: CASRLAGNTGELFF; J gene: TRBJ2-2; V gene: TRBV5-1; clone size: NA; D gene: TRBD2
CDR3 DNA: TGTGCCAGCAGCAAAGGGACTAGCGGAGTGAATGAGCAGTTCTTC; CDR3 protein: CASSKGTSGVNEQFF; J gene: TRBJ2-1; V gene: TRBV11-2; clone size: once; D gene: TRBD2
CDR3 DNA: TGTGCCAGCAGCCAAGATCAGGGGACAGGAGACAATGAGCAGTTCTTC; CDR3 protein: CASSQDQGTGDNEQFF; J gene: TRBJ2-1; V gene: TRBV4-2; clone size: NA; D gene: TRBD1
CDR3 DNA: TGTGCCAGCAGGGCGGGGTACATGAACACTGAAGCTTTCTTT; CDR3 protein: CASRAGYMNTEAFF; J gene: TRBJ1-1; V gene: TRBV7-6; clone size: NA; D gene: NA
CDR3 DNA: TGTGCCAGCAGCGACCTGACGGGGTACGAGCAGTACTTC; CDR3 protein: CASSDLTGYEQYF; J gene: TRBJ2-7; V gene: TRBV7-2; clone size: NA; D gene: NA
CDR3 DNA: TGTGCCAGCAGGCAGACAGGTCTGGACGAGCAGTACTTC; CDR3 protein: CASRQTGLDEQYF; J gene: TRBJ2-7; V gene: TRBV2; clone size: NA; D gene: NA
CDR3 DNA: TGTGCCAGCGGAGGAACTAGCAGGCCAGATACGCAGTATTTT; CDR3 protein: CASGGTSRPDTQYF; J gene: TRBJ2-3; V gene: TRBV2; clone size: NA; D gene: NA
CDR3 DNA: TGTGCCAGCTCACCACCGGGCACACAAGAGACCCAGTACTTC; CDR3 protein: CASSPPGTQETQYF; J gene: TRBJ2-5; V gene: TRBV18; clone size: NA; D gene: NA
CDR3 DNA: TGTGCCATCAGTGAGAGGACCGACAGGGGTGGGACTGAAGCTTTCTTT; CDR3 protein: CAISERTDRGGTEAFF; J gene: TRBJ1-1; V gene: TRBV10-3; clone size: NA; D gene: TRBD1
CDR3 DNA: TGTGCCAGCAGCCATAAGGGGCGGGAGCGTCGGGGAGAGCAGTACTTC; CDR3 protein: CASSHKGRERRGEQYF; J gene: TRBJ2-7; V gene: TRBV6-6; clone size: NA; D gene: TRBD2
CDR3 DNA: TGTGCCAGCAGCTTAGGGTCTCAGTCCTACGAGCAGTACTTC; CDR3 protein: CASSLGSQSYEQYF; J gene: TRBJ2-7; V gene: TRBV11-2; clone size: NA; D gene: NA
CDR3 DNA: TGCGCCAGCAGCCAAGGTTGGCGGGATAGAGCAGATACGCAGTATTTT; CDR3 protein: CASSQGWRDRADTQYF; J gene: TRBJ2-3; V gene: TRBV4-3; clone size: NA; D gene: NA
CDR3 DNA: TGCGCCAGCAGCCAAGATTCCCTAGCGGGATACGAGCAGTACTTC; CDR3 protein: CASSQDSLAGYEQYF; J gene: TRBJ2-7; V gene: TRBV4-3; clone size: NA; D gene: TRBD2